This T cell receptor beta chain was sequenced in a study of T-cell memory formation after mild COVID-19. In the study overall: Clusters were largely donor specific.

V was pared by 1 base and J by 3 bases, with 13 bases between. The CDR3 is 15 amino acids. The germline gives CDR1 LGHDT, CDR2 YNNKEL (reference sequence). TCRdb re-called the 5' RACE reads through MiXCR, storing one row per CDR3 protein. The sample has some 190,000 distinct CDR3 sequences; around 18% are singletons. This TCR came from an adult woman who had mild COVID-19 (a few samples of this study predate the infection). Cell type and time point are not known. The sequenced sample was PBMCs or a T cell subset sorted from them (not recorded which). V gene TRBV3-1 combines with J gene TRBJ2-7; D remains unclear. CDR3 loop: CASSQALPSSYEQYF. The CDR3 nucleotides are TGTGCCAGCAGCCAAGCTTTGCCGAGCAGCTACGAGCAGTACTTC.